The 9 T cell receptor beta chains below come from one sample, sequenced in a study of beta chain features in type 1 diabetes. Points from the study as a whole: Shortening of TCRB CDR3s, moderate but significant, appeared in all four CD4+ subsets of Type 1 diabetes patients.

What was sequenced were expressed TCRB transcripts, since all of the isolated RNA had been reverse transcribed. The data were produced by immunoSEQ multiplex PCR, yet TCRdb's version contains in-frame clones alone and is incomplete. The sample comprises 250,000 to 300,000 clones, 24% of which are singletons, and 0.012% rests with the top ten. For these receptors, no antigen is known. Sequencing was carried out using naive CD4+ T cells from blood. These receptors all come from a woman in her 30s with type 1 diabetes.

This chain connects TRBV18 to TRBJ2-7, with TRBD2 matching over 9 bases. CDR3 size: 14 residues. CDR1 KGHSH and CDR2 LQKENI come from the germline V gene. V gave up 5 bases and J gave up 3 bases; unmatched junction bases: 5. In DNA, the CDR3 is TGTGCCAGCTCATACTCTAGCGGGGTCTACGAGCAGTACTTC. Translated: CASSYSSGVYEQYF.

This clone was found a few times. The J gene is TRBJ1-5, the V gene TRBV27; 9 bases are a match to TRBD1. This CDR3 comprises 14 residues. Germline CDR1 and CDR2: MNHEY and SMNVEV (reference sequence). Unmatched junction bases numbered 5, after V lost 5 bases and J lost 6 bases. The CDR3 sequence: CASSVTGGGQPQHF. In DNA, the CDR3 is TGTGCCAGCAGTGTGACAGGGGGGGGTCAGCCCCAGCATTTT.

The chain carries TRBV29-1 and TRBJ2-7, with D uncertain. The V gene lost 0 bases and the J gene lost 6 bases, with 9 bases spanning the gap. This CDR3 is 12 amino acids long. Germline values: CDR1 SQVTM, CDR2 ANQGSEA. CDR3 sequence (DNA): TGCAGCGTTGAAGAGTCCCATAGCGAGCAGTACTTC. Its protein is CSVEESHSEQYF.

The CDR3 DNA follows: TGCGCCAGCAGCTTGGGGCGGGAGCCGCTTCAAGAGACCCAGTACTTC. This gives the protein CASSLGREPLQETQYF. This chain uses TRBV5-1 with TRBJ2-5; 7 bases map to TRBD2. Looked up from germline, CDR1 is SGHRS and CDR2 is YFSETQ. The length of the CDR3 is 16 residues. Trimming removed 0 bases from V and 2 bases from J; junction bases left unmatched: 7.

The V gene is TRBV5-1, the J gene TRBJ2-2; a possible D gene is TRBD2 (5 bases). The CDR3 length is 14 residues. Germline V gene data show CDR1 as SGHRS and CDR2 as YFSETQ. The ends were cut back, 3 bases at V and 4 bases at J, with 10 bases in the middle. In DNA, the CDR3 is TGCGCCAGCAGCTCTGGACGGGGCACCGGGGAGCTGTTTTTT. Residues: CASSSGRGTGELFF.

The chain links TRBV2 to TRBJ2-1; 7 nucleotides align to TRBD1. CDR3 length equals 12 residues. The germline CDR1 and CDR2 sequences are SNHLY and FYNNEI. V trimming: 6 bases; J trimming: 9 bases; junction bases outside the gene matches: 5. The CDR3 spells CASRDRESEQFF. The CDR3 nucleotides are TGTGCCAGCAGAGACAGGGAATCTGAGCAGTTCTTC.

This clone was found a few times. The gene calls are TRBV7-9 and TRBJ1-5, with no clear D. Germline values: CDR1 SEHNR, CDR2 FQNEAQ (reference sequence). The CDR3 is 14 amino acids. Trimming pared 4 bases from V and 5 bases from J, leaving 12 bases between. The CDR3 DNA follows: TGTGCCAGCAGCTCCCCCTTGTCCGATCAGCCCCAGCATTTT. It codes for CASSSPLSDQPQHF. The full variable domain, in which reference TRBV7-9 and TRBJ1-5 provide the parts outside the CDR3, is DTGVSQNPRHKITKRGQNVTFRCDPISEHNRLYWYRQTLGQGPEFLTYFQNEAQLEKSRLLSDRFSAERPKGSFSTLEIQRTEQGDSAMYLCASSSPLSDQPQHFGDGTRLSIL.

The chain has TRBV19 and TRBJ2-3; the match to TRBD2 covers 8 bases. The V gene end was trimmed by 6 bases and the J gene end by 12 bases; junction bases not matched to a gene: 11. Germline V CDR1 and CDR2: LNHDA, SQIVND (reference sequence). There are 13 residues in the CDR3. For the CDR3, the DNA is TGTGCCAGTAGGGTAGGAGCGGGGGCGAGTCAGTATTTT. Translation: CASRVGAGASQYF.

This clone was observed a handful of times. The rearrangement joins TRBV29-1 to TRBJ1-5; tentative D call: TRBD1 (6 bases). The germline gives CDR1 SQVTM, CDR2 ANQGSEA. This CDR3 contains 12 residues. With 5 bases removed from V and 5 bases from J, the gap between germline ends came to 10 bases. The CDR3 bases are TGCAGCGTTATGGACAGCGATCAGCCCCAGCATTTT. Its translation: CSVMDSDQPQHF.